Reported below is one TCR beta chain. The data are from a study of shared clonotypes between healthy human individuals. Evenly divided among several immunoSEQ plates was the genomic DNA of each subset. The repertoire was sequenced with immunoSEQ multiplex PCR; TCRdb's copy has only in-frame clones and lacks some. The top ten hold about 12% of the sample, which has more than 400,000 clones, around 73% seen once. This CDR3 spans 16 amino acids. In germline, CDR1 is MNHEY, CDR2 SMNVEV (reference sequence). V lost 5 bases to trimming and J lost 0 bases, with 15 bases between them. This chain links TRBV27 with TRBJ2-3; possibly TRBD2 for D (5 bases). Sequencing input: PBMCs. The source is a woman between 40 and 55 years old in good health. Some clones in this sample may be carry-over from other donors' samples. This chain's CDR3 is CASSNLGGPSTDTQYF. The CDR3 bases are TGTGCCAGCAGTAACCTTGGAGGCCCTAGCACAGATACGCAGTATTTT.